The sequence of this T cell receptor (beta chain) was determined in a study of beta chain features in type 1 diabetes. Study outcomes and limitations: Using cDNA template may skew counts toward highly expressing activated cells. Here, the possible influence of HLA type (on TCRB rearrangement) remained unresolved. Lower insertion and higher deletion counts appeared at VDJ junctions in type 1 diabetes patients.

This clone was counted a few times. The target antigen is unknown. Sorting of CD4+ naive, central memory, regulatory and stem cell-like memory cells was performed via CD45RO/CCR7/CD25/CD127/CD95/CD27. Every bit of the isolated RNA underwent reverse transcription, so sequencing read expressed TCRB transcripts. Sequencing was performed with immunoSEQ multiplex PCR; in TCRdb, only in-frame clones are kept and a portion is missing. The profile shows about 340,000 clones, 8% of them singletons. This CDR3 region has 14 residues. Trimming took 0 bases from V and 2 from J, leaving 7 bases between them. Germline assignment: CDR1 KGHSH and CDR2 LQKENI.

The sample was central memory CD4+ T cells from blood. The genes are TRBV18 and TRBJ2-5, with D possibly TRBD1 on 5 matching bases. The sequence was collected from a woman aged 18-30 years in good health. This CDR3 reads CASSPPSGQETQYF. The DNA for the CDR3 is TGTGCCAGCTCACCACCGTCAGGGCAAGAGACCCAGTACTTC.